Given below is one T cell receptor (beta chain) in context. The sample is drawn from a study of T cell changes during pregnancy in multiple sclerosis. Here immunoSEQ multiplex PCR was the method, and the copy in TCRdb shows in-frame clones only, minus some. Here the sample spans about 40,000 clones, roughly nine tenths being singletons. Trimming shortened V by 5 bases and J by 10 bases, and 23 bases separated the two germline ends. The CDR3 is 16 residues long. Germline CDR1 reads SGHVS; CDR2 reads FQNEAQ. This TCR derives from a female donor with multiple sclerosis, enrolled in a pregnancy study. The sample was CD4+ T cells from peripheral blood mononuclear cells, taken before pregnancy. The rearrangement joins TRBV7-8 to TRBJ2-2, with D possibly matching TRBD2 (5 bases). CDR3 region: CASSRGPSSTLSELFF. Written as DNA, the CDR3 is TGTGCCAGCAGCCGCGGGCCTTCCTCCACCCTGTCGGAGCTGTTTTTT.